A single sample is the source of the 9 T cell receptor beta chains below, sequenced in a study of blood T cell repertoires in COVID-19. Method: immunoSEQ multiplex PCR; TCRdb's copy keeps in-frame clones and lacks some. The sample yields about 440,000 clones, 90% seen once. Sequences were obtained from PBMCs or T cells enriched from blood (not recorded which). The origin of the receptors is a man aged 18 to 29 who had recovered from COVID-19.

The chain links TRBV10-3 to TRBJ1-1, with D unclear. This CDR3 has 12 amino acids. CDR1 is ENHRY and CDR2 is SYGVKD in the germline V gene. The V end was cut by 3 bases, the J end by 11 bases, with 13 bases between. The CDR3 nucleotides are TGTGCCATCAGTGATTTCGCGGGGAAGGCTTTCTTT. It encodes CAISDFAGKAFF.

The chain employs TRBV2 and TRBJ2-1; 8 bases match TRBD2. The germline V gene encodes CDR1 SNHLY and CDR2 FYNNEI. V gave up 1 base and J gave up 7 bases; unmatched junction bases: 6. This CDR3 is built from 15 residues. The CDR3 DNA follows: TGTGCCAGCAGTGAAGAGGGACTAGATGGGAATGAGCAGTTCTTC. Translation: CASSEEGLDGNEQFF.

J is TRBJ2-1 and V is TRBV11-3, with 8 bases aligning to TRBD2. Germline V lookup: CDR1 SGHNT, CDR2 YENEEA. Germline trimming cut 2 bases from V and 1 base from J; bases unmatched to any gene: 4. The CDR3 is 16 residues long. CDR3 DNA: TGTGCCAGCAGCTTATTAGCTAGCGGGTCCTACAATGAGCAGTTCTTC. Amino acids: CASSLLASGSYNEQFF.

The chain joins TRBV5-4 to TRBJ1-1; D is unclear. The germline V gene encodes CDR1 SGHNT and CDR2 YYREEE (reference sequence). The CDR3 is 15 residues long. Trimming stripped 4 bases from V and 1 base from J, with 14 bases between. The CDR3 spells CASSVWSERNTEAFF. The CDR3, as DNA: TGTGCCAGCAGCGTTTGGAGCGAACGGAACACTGAAGCTTTCTTT.

V usage is TRBV11-2 and J usage is TRBJ1-1, with D unclear. Germline CDR1 is SGHAT and CDR2 is FQNNGV. Trimming took 3 bases from V and 0 from J, leaving 11 bases between them. This CDR3 region has 15 residues. The CDR3 nucleotides read TGTGCCAGCAGCTTGAACCCCTACTTGAACACTGAAGCTTTCTTT. Its translation: CASSLNPYLNTEAFF.

The chain is built from TRBV5-1 and TRBJ1-6; 9 bases map to TRBD1. This CDR3 is built from 16 residues. After removal of 4 bases from V and 6 bases from J, the junction contained 8 bases not matched to a gene. Germline V gene lookup returns CDR1 SGHRS and CDR2 YFSETQ. CDR3 bases: TGCGCCAGCAGCCTGAGGACAGGGGATGGTAATTCACCCCTCCACTTT. Residues: CASSLRTGDGNSPLHF.

This chain connects TRBV30 to TRBJ2-5; D is uncertain. Germline V gene sequence: CDR1 GTSNPN, CDR2 SVGIG (reference sequence). The V gene lost 1 base and the J gene lost 2 bases, with 11 bases spanning the gap. The CDR3 extends over 14 amino acids. DNA of the CDR3: TGTGCCTGGAGTGCAAGACGGGTACAAGAGACCCAGTACTTC. Its protein product is CAWSARRVQETQYF.

V gene TRBV2 combines with J gene TRBJ2-7; D remains unclear. Germline lookup yields CDR1 SNHLY and CDR2 FYNNEI. V was cut by 4 bases and J by 3 bases, with 10 bases left in between. The CDR3 runs 13 residues. CDR3: CASSVMQNYEQYF. DNA for the CDR3: TGTGCCAGCAGTGTCATGCAGAACTACGAGCAGTACTTC.

This clone was recorded only once. As DNA, the CDR3 is TGTGCCAGTAGCCTCGGGACAGGGTTGCAGCCCCAGCATTTT. Translation: CASSLGTGLQPQHF. This rearrangement joins TRBV19 to TRBJ1-5; 9 nucleotides line up with TRBD1. Germline assignment: CDR1 LNHDA and CDR2 SQIVND (reference sequence). The ends lost 6 bases at V and 7 bases at J; junction bases unmatched: 7. CDR3 length equals 14 residues.